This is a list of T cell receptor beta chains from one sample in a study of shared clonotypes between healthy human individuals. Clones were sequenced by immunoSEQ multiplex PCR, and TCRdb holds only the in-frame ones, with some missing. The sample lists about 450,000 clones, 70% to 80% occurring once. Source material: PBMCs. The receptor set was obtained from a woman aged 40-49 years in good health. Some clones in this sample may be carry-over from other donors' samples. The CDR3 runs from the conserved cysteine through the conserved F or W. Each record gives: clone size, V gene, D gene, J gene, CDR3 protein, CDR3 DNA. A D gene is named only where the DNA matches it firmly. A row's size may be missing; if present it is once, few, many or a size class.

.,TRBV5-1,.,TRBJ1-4,CASSLDRGLNEKLFF,TGCGCCAGCAGCTTGGACCGGGGCCTTAATGAAAAACTGTTTTTT
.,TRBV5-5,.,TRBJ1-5,CASSLTGLFNQPQHF,TGTGCCAGCAGCTTAACAGGACTTTTTAATCAGCCCCAGCATTTT
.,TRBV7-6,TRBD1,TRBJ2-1,CASSLEGGGQGFKFF,TGTGCCAGCAGCTTAGAAGGGGGAGGACAGGGTTTTAAGTTCTTC
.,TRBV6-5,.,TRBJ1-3,CASSRGGTGNTIYF,TGTGCCAGCAGTCGCGGGGGGACTGGAAACACCATATATTTT
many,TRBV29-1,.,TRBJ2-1,CSVATPWDEQFF,TGCAGCGTTGCGACACCTTGGGATGAGCAGTTCTTC
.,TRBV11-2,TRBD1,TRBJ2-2,CASSWPPGTDATGELFF,TGTGCCAGCAGCTGGCCCCCTGGGACAGATGCCACCGGGGAGCTGTTTTTT
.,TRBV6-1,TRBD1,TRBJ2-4,CASSIGQDGGNIQYF,TGTGCCAGCAGTATTGGACAGGATGGAGGAAACATTCAGTACTTC
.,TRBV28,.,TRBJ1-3,CASSLRDTIYF,TGTGCCAGCAGCCTCCGGGACACCATATATTTT
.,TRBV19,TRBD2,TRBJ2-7,CASRSGTSEQYF,TGTGCCAGTAGATCCGGGACTAGCGAGCAGTACTTC
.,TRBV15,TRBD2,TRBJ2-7,CATSRHGLAASYEQYF,TGTGCCACCAGCAGACACGGACTAGCGGCCTCCTACGAGCAGTACTTC
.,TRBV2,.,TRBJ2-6,CASSVGTSGANVLTF,TGTGCCAGCAGTGTGGGTACCTCTGGGGCCAACGTCCTGACTTTC
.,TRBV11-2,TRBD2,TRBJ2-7,CASTVAGGLEQYF,TGTGCCAGCACCGTAGCGGGAGGGCTCGAGCAGTACTTC
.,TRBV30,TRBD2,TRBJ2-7,CAWEYGASGSSYEQYF,TGTGCCTGGGAATATGGGGCTAGCGGGAGTTCCTACGAGCAGTACTTC
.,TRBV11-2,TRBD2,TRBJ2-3,CASSLGGTYRSTQYF,TGTGCCAGCAGCTTGGGAGGGACCTATCGGTCTACGCAGTATTTT